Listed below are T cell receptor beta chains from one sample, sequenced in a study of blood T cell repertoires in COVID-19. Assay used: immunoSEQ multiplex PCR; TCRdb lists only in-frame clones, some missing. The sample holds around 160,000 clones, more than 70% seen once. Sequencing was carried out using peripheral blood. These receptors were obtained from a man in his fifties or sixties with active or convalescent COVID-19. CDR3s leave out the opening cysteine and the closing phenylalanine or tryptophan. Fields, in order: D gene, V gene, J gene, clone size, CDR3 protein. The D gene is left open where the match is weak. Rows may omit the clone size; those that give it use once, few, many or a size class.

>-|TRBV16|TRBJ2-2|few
ASSQGPGELF
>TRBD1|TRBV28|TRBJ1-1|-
ASSRQGAGNTEAF
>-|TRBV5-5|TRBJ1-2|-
ASSLESGAVGYGYT
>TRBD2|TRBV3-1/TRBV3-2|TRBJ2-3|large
ASSQAPAGPGRPSDTQY
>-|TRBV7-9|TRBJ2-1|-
ASSLDLRGEQF
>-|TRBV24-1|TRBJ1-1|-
ATRLGGATEAF
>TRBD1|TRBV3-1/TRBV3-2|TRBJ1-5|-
ASSQGPTGWQPQH
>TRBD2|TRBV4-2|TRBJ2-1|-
ASSQSTSGGNNEQF
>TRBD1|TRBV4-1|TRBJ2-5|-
ASSQDRYRGQETQY
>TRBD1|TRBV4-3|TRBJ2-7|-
ASSQDPRTGSYEQY
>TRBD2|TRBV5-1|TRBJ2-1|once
ASSRREGRDEQF
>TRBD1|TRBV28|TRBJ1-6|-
ASSSFRDRGGNSPLH
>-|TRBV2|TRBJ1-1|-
ASRGTSNTEAF
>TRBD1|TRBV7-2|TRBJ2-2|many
ASSSWTGALNTGELF
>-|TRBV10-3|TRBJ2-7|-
AISARGPSYEQY
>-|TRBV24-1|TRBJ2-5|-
ATSDPRLPGTQY
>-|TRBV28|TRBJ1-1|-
ASSLQGSTEAF
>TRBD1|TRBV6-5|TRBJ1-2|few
ASDHRGGYGYT
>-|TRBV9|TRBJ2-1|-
ASGWSLSEQF
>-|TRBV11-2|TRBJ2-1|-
ASSHGQSSYNEQF
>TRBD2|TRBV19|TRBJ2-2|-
ASSILGGSAGELF
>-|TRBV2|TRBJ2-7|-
ACSEDGGCSGYEQY
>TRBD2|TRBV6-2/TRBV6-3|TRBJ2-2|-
ASSLRPPGGANTGELF
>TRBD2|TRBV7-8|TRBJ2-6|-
ASSLNMRSGRESGANVLT
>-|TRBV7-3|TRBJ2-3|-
AFEVEGTQY
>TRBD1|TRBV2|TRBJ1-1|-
ASRTDRGPTEAF
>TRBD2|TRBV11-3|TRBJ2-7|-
ASSTGRGYEQY
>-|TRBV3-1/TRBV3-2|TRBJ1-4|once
ASSQLGSSLNEKLF
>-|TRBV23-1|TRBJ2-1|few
ASSQRAGLYNEQF
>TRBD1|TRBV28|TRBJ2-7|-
ASILGTGEGGEQY
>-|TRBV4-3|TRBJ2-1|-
ASSQDLGLSLYNEQF
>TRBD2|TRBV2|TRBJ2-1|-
ASRILAGYTNEQF
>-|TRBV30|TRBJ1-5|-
AWSPRVDQPQH
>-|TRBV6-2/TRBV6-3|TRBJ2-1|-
ASSYRDNNEQF
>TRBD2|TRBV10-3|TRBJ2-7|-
AISVWREGRSYEQY
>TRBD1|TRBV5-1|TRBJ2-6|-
ASSSGTGRGAGANVLT
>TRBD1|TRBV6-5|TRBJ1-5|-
ASSPDRGVQPQH
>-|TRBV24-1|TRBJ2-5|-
ATSDGQPLEETQY
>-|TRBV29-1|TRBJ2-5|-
SVEEGGSGETQY
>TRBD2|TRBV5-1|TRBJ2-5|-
ASSPPGTSGQETQY
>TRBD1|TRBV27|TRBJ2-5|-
ASSEAGQGQETQY
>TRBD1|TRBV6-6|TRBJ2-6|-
ASSPLGQGTTGANVLT
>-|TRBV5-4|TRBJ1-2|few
ASSFRGYYGYT
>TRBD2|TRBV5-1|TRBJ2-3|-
ASSSNSGSSADTQY
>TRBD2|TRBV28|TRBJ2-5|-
ASSFSREGRETQY
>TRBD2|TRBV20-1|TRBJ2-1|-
SASGAGLAGGPKQF
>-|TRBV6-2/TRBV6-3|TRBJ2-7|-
ASSYGQSSYEQY
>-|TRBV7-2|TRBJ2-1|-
ASSLAAYNEQF
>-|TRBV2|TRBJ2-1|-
ASSRDGASYNEQF
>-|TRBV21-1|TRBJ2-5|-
APKTGQTQETQY
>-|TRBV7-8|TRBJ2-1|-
ASSPRSPNEQF
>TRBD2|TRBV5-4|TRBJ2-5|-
ASTLTSGMGETQY
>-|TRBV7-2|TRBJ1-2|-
ASSLIRAGGYT
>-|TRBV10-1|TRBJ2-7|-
ASPERPTYEQY
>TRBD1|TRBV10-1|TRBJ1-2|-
ASSSDRGENYGYT
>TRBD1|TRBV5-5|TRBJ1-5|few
ASSWLDRGANQPQH
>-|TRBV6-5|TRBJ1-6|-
ASKEESYNSPLH
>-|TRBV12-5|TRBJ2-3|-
ASGRGSSTDTQY
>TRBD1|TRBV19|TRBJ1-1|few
ASSTRLGTGGMNTEAF
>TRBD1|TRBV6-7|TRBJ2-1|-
AGTFDRDNEQF